One and the same sample provided the 10 T cell receptor beta chains below, sequenced in a study of Graves' ophthalmopathy and Graves' hyperthyroidism. Amplification targeted the TCR beta CDR3 regions, with RNA transcripts as the source material. The first-round RT-PCR employed HTBI primers together with the Qiagen OneStep RT-PCR kit. A multiplex PCR was then performed as the second round. TCRdb fed the multiplex PCR reads into MiXCR, producing one record per CDR3 protein. Counted here are about 740,000 distinct CDR3 sequences, roughly two fifths occurring once; the ten biggest clones make up roughly 46%. Specimen: peripheral blood. The receptors here all came from an adult man with Graves' ophthalmopathy.

This clonotype showed up just a few times. The J gene is TRBJ1-4, the V gene TRBV6-1, with D possibly matching TRBD1 (6 bases). The germline V gene has CDR1 MNHNS and CDR2 SASEGT. The CDR3 runs 15 residues. V was cut by 3 bases and J by 6 bases, with 14 bases left in between. CDR3 nucleotide sequence: TGTGCCAGCAGTGAGTCCACAGGGAGGGATGAAAAACTGTTTTTT. Translated, it gives CASSESTGRDEKLFF.

This chain links TRBV25-1 with TRBJ2-2; 10 bases match TRBD2. This CDR3 comprises 16 residues. V trimming: 9 bases; J trimming: 4 bases; junction bases outside the gene matches: 11. Germline V gene data show CDR1 as MGHDK and CDR2 as SYGVNS. The CDR3 protein is CASSKSGRAGTGELFF. CDR3 in DNA: TGTGCCAGTAGCAAGAGCGGGAGGGCCGGCACCGGGGAGCTGTTTTTT.

This clonotype was counted ten times or more. This rearrangement joins TRBV7-9 to TRBJ2-5; D uncertain. Germline loops: CDR1 SEHNR, CDR2 FQNEAQ (reference sequence). V shed 5 bases and J shed 2 bases, with 6 bases lying between them. The CDR3 runs to 12 residues. The CDR3 nucleotides read TGTGCCAGCAGCACCGGACAAGAGACCCAGTACTTC. Encoded protein: CASSTGQETQYF.

As to this clonotype: A much more abundant neighbour one base away suggests this may be a read error. This chain connects TRBV29-1 to TRBJ2-7; D is possibly TRBD1 or TRBD2 (6 bases each). The CDR3 spans 15 residues. Trimming removed 1 base from V and 3 bases from J, with 16 bases in between. Germline CDR1 and CDR2: SQVTM and ANQGSEA. CDR3 in DNA: TGCAGCGTTGAAGGTCGAAGGACAGCGGGCTACGAGCAGTACTTC. Translated: CSVEGRRTAGYEQYF.

In its sample, this clonotype was seen once. The chain couples TRBV10-3 to TRBJ1-2; TRBD1 aligns across 9 bases. The length of the CDR3 is 13 residues. Germline values: CDR1 ENHRY, CDR2 SYGVKD. V was pared by 8 bases and J by 6 bases, with 7 bases of the junction left unmatched. CDR3 DNA sequence: TGTGCCATCGCATCCACAGGGGGCAATGGCTACACCTTC. This gives the protein CAIASTGGNGYTF.

Notes on this clonotype: This may stem from a read error, because a much larger clone lies one nucleotide away. The chain is built from TRBV9 and TRBJ1-2; D possibly corresponds to TRBD1 (6 bases). CDR3 length: 15 residues. Germline V gene lookup returns CDR1 SGDLS and CDR2 YYNGEE. The CDR3 DNA is TGTGCCCGCAGCGTAGATACAGGGCGGATCTATGGCTACACCTTC. Residues: CARSVDTGRIYGYTF.

V gene TRBV29-1 combines with J gene TRBJ1-4, with TRBD1 matching over 7 bases. This CDR3 is 16 amino acids long. CDR1 is SQVTM and CDR2 is ANQGSEA in the germline V gene. The V and J ends lost 1 base and 5 bases, in that order; junction bases with no gene match: 10. CDR3 nucleotides: TGCAGCGTTGAAGGGGGGCACGGGACAGCAAATGAAAAACTGTTTTTT. Its protein is CSVEGGHGTANEKLFF.

DNA of the CDR3: TGTGCCACCAGTGACACCCAGGGGACTAATGAAAAACTGTTTTTT. Translating gives CATSDTQGTNEKLFF. The chain carries TRBV24-1 and TRBJ1-4, with a weak D call TRBD1 (6 bases). V was trimmed by 4 bases and J by 2 bases, leaving 10 bases between them. This CDR3 comprises 15 residues. Germline CDR1 and CDR2: KGHDR and SFDVKD.

V and J are TRBV29-1 and TRBJ1-5; D is undetermined. The germline V and J ends were trimmed by 6 bases and 7 bases, with 16 bases remaining between them. Germline assignment: CDR1 SQVTM and CDR2 ANQGSEA. The CDR3 has 13 amino acids. The CDR3 is CSVGGTADQPQHF. The DNA of the CDR3 is TGCAGCGTGGGCGGTACGGCGGACCAGCCCCAGCATTTT. Full variable domain (outside the CDR3, taken from reference TRBV29-1 and TRBJ1-5): SAVISQKPSRDICQRGTSLTIQCQVDSQVTMMFWYRQQPGQSLTLIATANQGSEATYESGFVIDKFPISRPNLTFSTLTVSNMSPEDSSIYLCSVGGTADQPQHFGDGTRLSIL.

The sample holds many counts of this clonotype. The chain is built from TRBV20-1 and TRBJ1-6; D remains unclear. In germline, CDR1 is DFQATT, CDR2 SNEGSKA (reference sequence). The V gene lost 1 base and the J gene lost 7 bases, with 8 bases spanning the gap. This CDR3 comprises 13 residues. The CDR3 loop is CSARGWPNSPLHF. In DNA, the CDR3 is TGCAGTGCTAGAGGATGGCCCAATTCACCCCTCCACTTT.